This is a list of T cell receptor beta chains from one sample in a study of blood T cell repertoires in COVID-19. Libraries were prepared by immunoSEQ multiplex PCR; TCRdb keeps only in-frame clonotypes and omits some of them. The table records approximately 230,000 clones, 65% to 85% of them present only once. Sequencing used peripheral blood. The source is an elderly man with acute or convalescent COVID-19. CDR3s include the opening cysteine and the closing phenylalanine or tryptophan. The order of the fields is J gene, D gene, clone size, V gene, CDR3 DNA, CDR3 protein. A D gene is named only where the DNA matches it firmly. Some rows mark clone size as missing; the rest say once, few, many or name a class of expanded clone.

TRBJ1-1 | - | - | TRBV2 | TGTGCCAGCACTGAGGGCATGAACACTGAAGCTTTCTTT | CASTEGMNTEAFF
TRBJ2-7 | - | few | TRBV3-1/TRBV3-2 | TGTGCCAGCAGCCAAGACCCCGGGCGGGGCGCTTCCTACGAGCAGTACTTC | CASSQDPGRGASYEQYF
TRBJ2-7 | TRBD1 | few | TRBV27 | TGTGCCAGCAGTGCACAGGGGTATAGAACCACAACCTCCTACGAGCAGTACTTC | CASSAQGYRTTTSYEQYF
TRBJ2-7 | TRBD2 | - | TRBV7-2 | TGTGCCAGCAGCTTAGATCCTAGCGGGGGGACTCCCTCCTACGAGCAGTACTTC | CASSLDPSGGTPSYEQYF
TRBJ1-2 | TRBD1 | - | TRBV27 | TGTGCCAGCAGGTTTCCCGGACAGGTTGGGTATGGCTACACCTTC | CASRFPGQVGYGYTF
TRBJ2-7 | - | - | TRBV18 | TGTGCCAGCTCACAGGAGGGTTACGAGCAGTACTTC | CASSQEGYEQYF
TRBJ2-1 | TRBD2 | once | TRBV18 | TGTGCCAGCTCGCCGGGACTAGTTCAGCCCAATGAGCAGTTCTTC | CASSPGLVQPNEQFF
TRBJ2-5 | - | - | TRBV9 | TGTGCCAGCAGCGTATCGCAGGGATGGGAGACCCAGTACTTC | CASSVSQGWETQYF
TRBJ1-6 | TRBD1 | - | TRBV3-1/TRBV3-2 | TGTGCCAGCAGCCTCGGACAGGGAAATTCACCCCTCCACTTT | CASSLGQGNSPLHF
TRBJ1-2 | - | - | TRBV6-5 | TGTGCCAGCAGTTCGACATTTAACTATGGCTACACCTTC | CASSSTFNYGYTF
TRBJ1-4 | - | - | TRBV6-6 | TGTGCCAGCAGCCTATCGGACAGTTCCTATGAAAAACTGTTTTTT | CASSLSDSSYEKLFF
TRBJ1-5 | - | few | TRBV5-6 | TGTGCCAGCAGCTTGGGGGTCGGGAGCAATCAGCCCCAGCATTTT | CASSLGVGSNQPQHF
TRBJ2-5 | - | - | TRBV28 | TGTGCCAGCAGTAAAGACGGGGGAGGAGAGACCCAGTACTTC | CASSKDGGGETQYF